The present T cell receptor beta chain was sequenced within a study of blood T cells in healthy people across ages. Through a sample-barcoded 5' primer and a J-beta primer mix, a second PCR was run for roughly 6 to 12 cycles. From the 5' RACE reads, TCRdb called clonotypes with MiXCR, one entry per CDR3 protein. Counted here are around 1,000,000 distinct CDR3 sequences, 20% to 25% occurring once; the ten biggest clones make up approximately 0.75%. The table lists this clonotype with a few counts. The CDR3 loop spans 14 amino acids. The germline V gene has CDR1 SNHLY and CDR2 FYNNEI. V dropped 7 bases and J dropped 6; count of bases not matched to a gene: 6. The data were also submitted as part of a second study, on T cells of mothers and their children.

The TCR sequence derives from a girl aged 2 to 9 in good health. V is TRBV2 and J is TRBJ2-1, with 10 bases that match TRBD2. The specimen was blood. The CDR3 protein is CASIGLAVLNEQFF. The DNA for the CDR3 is TGTGCCAGCATCGGACTAGCGGTACTCAATGAGCAGTTCTTC.